The 24 T cell receptor beta chains listed next were all sequenced from one sample in a study of technical replicates of blood from a handful of donors. Clones were sequenced by immunoSEQ multiplex PCR, and TCRdb holds only the in-frame ones, with some missing. The sample holds approximately 49,000 clones, 80% to 95% seen once. Specimen: PBMCs. These receptors were obtained from a human donor in good health. Some clones in this sample may be carry-over from other donors' samples.

The table lists this clone with a count of one. V and J are TRBV7-2 and TRBJ1-2; 7 bases align to TRBD1. Germline V gene sequence: CDR1 SGHTA, CDR2 FQGNSA. The CDR3 length is 16 residues. V was clipped by 4 bases and J by 5 bases; unmatched bases: 13. The CDR3 spells CASSSISGTDFYGYTF. As DNA, the CDR3 is TGTGCCAGCAGCTCAATCTCCGGGACAGACTTTTATGGCTACACCTTC.

This chain uses TRBV5-1 with TRBJ2-2, with D maybe TRBD1 (5 bases). The germline gives CDR1 SGHRS, CDR2 YFSETQ. The V and J ends lost 4 bases and 7 bases respectively, with 14 bases between them. The CDR3 has 14 amino acids. This chain's CDR3 is CASSETTVSGELFF. DNA of the CDR3: TGCGCCAGCAGCGAAACGACAGTAAGCGGGGAGCTGTTTTTT.

J is TRBJ2-7 and V is TRBV5-6, with 12 bases lining up with TRBD2. The CDR3 extends over 16 amino acids. Germline assignment: CDR1 SGHDT and CDR2 YYEEEE. The V gene end was trimmed by 4 bases and the J gene end by 3 bases; junction bases not matched to a gene: 8. The CDR3: CASSGYRTSGIYEQYF. The CDR3 region has the DNA TGTGCCAGCAGCGGATACAGGACTAGCGGGATCTACGAGCAGTACTTC.

This clone was recorded only once. The chain joins TRBV28 to TRBJ2-6; D is ambiguous. CDR1 and CDR2 (germline): MDHEN, SYDVKM. The CDR3 has 16 residues. Trimming pared 8 bases from V and 5 bases from J, leaving 19 bases between. Written as DNA, the CDR3 is TGTGCCAGCGCCGACCGAGTCTCAGGCTGGGCCAACGTCCTGACTTTC. Protein product: CASADRVSGWANVLTF.

V usage is TRBV7-9 and J usage is TRBJ1-1, with TRBD1 matching over 9 bases. V gave up 0 bases and J gave up 12 bases; unmatched junction bases: 5. Looked up from germline, CDR1 is SEHNR and CDR2 is FQNEAQ (reference sequence). This CDR3 is built from 13 residues. The CDR3 DNA reads TGTGCCAGCAGCTTAGCGACAGGGGGGGAAACTTTCTTT. Amino acids: CASSLATGGETFF.

This chain links TRBV11-1 with TRBJ2-7, with 10 bases aligning to TRBD1. J lost 2 bases, V lost 7 bases, and 14 bases had no gene match. CDR3 length: 17 residues. Germline V CDR1 and CDR2: SGHAT, FQDESV (reference sequence). The CDR3 is CASTPRPGQGTAYEQYF. Written as DNA, the CDR3 is TGTGCCAGCACCCCTCGCCCGGGACAGGGGACAGCCTACGAGCAGTACTTC.

This rearrangement joins TRBV5-1 to TRBJ2-5, with 10 bases identical to TRBD2. The trim removed 4 bases at V and 7 bases at J, leaving 7 bases unmatched. Germline V gene sequence: CDR1 SGHRS, CDR2 YFSETQ. The CDR3 is 14 residues long. CDR3 loop: CASSPGTSAPTQYF. CDR3 bases: TGCGCCAGCAGCCCTGGGACTAGCGCCCCGACCCAGTACTTC. Variable domain in full (rest from reference TRBV5-1 and TRBJ2-5): KAGVTQTPRYLIKTRGQQVTLSCSPISGHRSVSWYQQTPGQGLQFLFEYFSETQRNKGNFPGRFSGRQFSNSRSEMNVSTLELGDSALYLCASSPGTSAPTQYFGPGTRLLVL.

This chain's CDR3 is CAWIMASGSYNEQFF. The CDR3 DNA reads as TGTGCCTGGATAATGGCTAGCGGCTCTTACAATGAGCAGTTCTTC. The V and J genes are TRBV30 and TRBJ2-1; 7 bases align to TRBD2. Germline V gene data show CDR1 as GTSNPN and CDR2 as SVGIG (reference sequence). The CDR3 covers 15 residues. The J segment lost 4 bases and the V segment lost 4 bases, leaving 10 bases of the junction unmatched.

CDR3 protein: CASSGRGLMTNEKLFF. Written as DNA, the CDR3 is TGTGCCAGCAGTGGAAGGGGCCTAATGACTAATGAAAAACTGTTTTTT. V usage is TRBV6-1 and J usage is TRBJ1-4; D is possibly TRBD1 (5 bases). Trimming took off 4 bases at V and 2 bases at J, with 14 bases between the two ends. Germline assignment: CDR1 MNHNS and CDR2 SASEGT. The CDR3 contains 16 residues.

The chain joins TRBV4-3 to TRBJ2-1; 7 bases fit TRBD2. The germline V gene has CDR1 LGHNA and CDR2 YSLEER. V gave up 1 base and J gave up 4 bases; unmatched junction bases: 10. This CDR3 has 17 amino acids. CDR3 residues: CASSQVYGGSSYNEQFF. The CDR3 DNA reads as TGCGCCAGCAGCCAAGTCTACGGCGGGAGTAGTTACAATGAGCAGTTCTTC.

This clone came up a few times. This chain uses TRBV7-9 with TRBJ2-5; D possibly corresponds to TRBD1 (6 bases). Between the trimmed V and J ends, which lost 5 bases and 5 bases, there was a span of 18 bases. The CDR3 is 15 amino acids. Germline CDR1 and CDR2: SEHNR and FQNEAQ (reference sequence). CDR3 bases: TGTGCCAGCAGCACCTACAGGGAGTTGGAGGAGACCCAGTACTTC. Translation gives CASSTYRELEETQYF.

The chain employs TRBV13 and TRBJ2-1; 7 bases align to TRBD2. Germline CDR1 PRHDT, CDR2 FYEKMQ (reference sequence). The ends lost 5 bases at V and 6 bases at J; junction bases unmatched: 10. The CDR3 spans 15 residues. DNA for the CDR3: TGTGCCAGCAGCCCCCCCCGGACTAGAACCAATGAGCAGTTCTTC. It encodes CASSPPRTRTNEQFF.

The chain's CDR3 is CASSLTDNGYTF. The CDR3, as DNA: TGTGCCAGCAGTCTAACGGACAATGGCTACACCTTC. The chain has TRBV7-9 and TRBJ1-2; tentative D call: TRBD1 (5 bases). The V and J ends lost 6 bases and 6 bases respectively, with 11 bases between them. The CDR3 length is 12 residues. The germline gives CDR1 SEHNR, CDR2 FQNEAQ (reference sequence).

CDR3 residues: CASSPRGAGAVDEQFF. The CDR3 coding sequence is TGTGCCAGCAGTCCCCGAGGTGCGGGGGCTGTAGATGAGCAGTTCTTC. This sequence joins TRBV6-6 and TRBJ2-1; possibly TRBD2 for D (7 bases). The length of the CDR3 is 16 residues. Germline values: CDR1 MNHNY, CDR2 SVGAGI (reference sequence). The V end lost 5 bases, the J end lost 8 bases, and 22 bases lay between the germline ends.

The chain has TRBV30 and TRBJ1-2; D might be TRBD1 (5 bases). V was cut by 3 bases and J by 2 bases, with 7 bases left in between. The CDR3 is 12 residues long. In germline, CDR1 is GTSNPN, CDR2 SVGIG (reference sequence). CDR3 residues: CAWSAGNYGYTF. CDR3 coding DNA: TGTGCCTGGAGCGCAGGGAACTATGGCTACACCTTC.

The chain employs TRBV2 and TRBJ1-1, with D uncertain. There are 12 residues in the CDR3. CDR1 and CDR2 from the germline V gene are SNHLY and FYNNEI. V lost 6 bases to trimming and J lost 4 bases, with 9 bases between them. This chain's CDR3 is CASRGLGTEAFF. CDR3 sequence (DNA): TGTGCCAGCAGAGGACTGGGCACTGAAGCTTTCTTT.

The rearrangement joins TRBV7-9 to TRBJ2-7; perhaps TRBD1 as D (5 bases). This CDR3 is built from 13 residues. Trimming removed 5 bases at V and 4 bases at J, with 12 bases between. CDR1 and CDR2 from the germline V gene are SEHNR and FQNEAQ (reference sequence). The DNA of the CDR3 is TGTGCCAGCAGCACAACCCAGGGTTACGAGCAGTACTTC. This encodes CASSTTQGYEQYF. Full variable domain (missing parts from reference TRBV7-9 and TRBJ2-7): DTGVSQNPRHKITKRGQNVTFRCDPISEHNRLYWYRQTLGQGPEFLTYFQNEAQLEKSRLLSDRFSAERPKGSFSTLEIQRTEQGDSAMYLCASSTTQGYEQYFGPGTRLTVT.

As DNA, the CDR3 is TGTGCCAGCAGACCGATCAGGGGTGCTGGAAACACCATATATTTT. Protein: CASRPIRGAGNTIYF. This chain uses TRBV7-6 with TRBJ1-3; possibly TRBD1 for D (6 bases). CDR3 length equals 15 residues. Germline CDR1 and CDR2: SGHVS and FNYEAQ. Trimming removed 6 bases from V and 2 bases from J, with 14 bases in between.

This clone is a singleton in its sample. The chain combines TRBV2 with TRBJ2-5; TRBD1 agrees at 7 bases. The CDR3 is 14 amino acids. Germline V gene data show CDR1 as SNHLY and CDR2 as FYNNEI. With V trimmed by 4 bases and J by 5 bases, 7 bases remained unmatched. The CDR3 sequence is CASSAHRGRETQYF. In DNA form, the CDR3 reads TGTGCCAGCAGTGCCCACAGGGGTAGGGAGACCCAGTACTTC.

The V and J genes are TRBV9 and TRBJ2-5; 9 nucleotides align to TRBD2. V lost 0 bases and J lost 4; bases outside the gene matches: 7. This CDR3 comprises 16 residues. The germline gives CDR1 SGDLS, CDR2 YYNGEE. The CDR3 DNA sequence: TGTGCCAGCAGCGTAGAAGCGGGAGGTATCGGAGAGACCCAGTACTTC. Amino acid sequence: CASSVEAGGIGETQYF. Full variable domain (missing parts from reference TRBV9 and TRBJ2-5): DSGVTQTPKHLITATGQRVTLRCSPRSGDLSVYWYQQSLDQGLQFLIQYYNGEERAKGNILERFSAQQFPDLHSELNLSSLELGDSALYFCASSVEAGGIGETQYFGPGTRLLVL.

V is TRBV7-2 and J is TRBJ1-4; maybe TRBD1 (6 bases). The CDR3 totals 16 residues. The ends were cut back, 1 base at V and 5 bases at J, with 14 bases in the middle. Germline assignment: CDR1 SGHTA and CDR2 FQGNSA. The chain's CDR3 is CASSLGQTGTNEKLFF. CDR3 coding DNA: TGTGCCAGCAGCTTAGGGCAGACAGGCACCAATGAAAAACTGTTTTTT.

The chain employs TRBV7-2 and TRBJ1-2; a possible D gene is TRBD1 (6 bases). Germline values: CDR1 SGHTA, CDR2 FQGNSA. CDR3 length equals 15 residues. V was cut by 1 base and J by 4 bases, with 13 bases left in between. The CDR3 loop reads CASSLDRQAAYGYTF. In DNA form, the CDR3 reads TGTGCCAGCAGCTTAGACAGACAGGCAGCCTATGGCTACACCTTC. Full variable domain (missing parts from reference TRBV7-2 and TRBJ1-2): GAGVSQSPSNKVTEKGKDVELRCDPISGHTALYWYRQSLGQGLEFLIYFQGNSAPDKSGLPSDRFSAERTGGSVSTLTIQRTQQEDSAVYLCASSLDRQAAYGYTFGSGTRLTVV.

The J gene is TRBJ2-5, the V gene TRBV5-1; TRBD1 agrees at 10 bases. Germline V gene sequence: CDR1 SGHRS, CDR2 YFSETQ. This CDR3 contains 18 residues. With 3 bases clipped from V and 5 bases from J, the junction kept 16 bases outside the gene matches. The CDR3 spells CASSSIHNGQGGRETQYF. CDR3 in DNA: TGCGCCAGCAGCTCAATACACAATGGACAGGGGGGTAGGGAGACCCAGTACTTC.

The chain uses TRBV5-1 and TRBJ2-3; possibly TRBD2 for D (7 bases). The germline V gene encodes CDR1 SGHRS and CDR2 YFSETQ. V dropped 0 bases and J dropped 5 bases, with 13 bases sitting between them. The CDR3 extends over 15 amino acids. This CDR3 reads CASSLGEGGRDTQYF. CDR3 sequence (DNA): TGCGCCAGCAGCTTGGGAGAGGGGGGGCGAGATACGCAGTATTTT.